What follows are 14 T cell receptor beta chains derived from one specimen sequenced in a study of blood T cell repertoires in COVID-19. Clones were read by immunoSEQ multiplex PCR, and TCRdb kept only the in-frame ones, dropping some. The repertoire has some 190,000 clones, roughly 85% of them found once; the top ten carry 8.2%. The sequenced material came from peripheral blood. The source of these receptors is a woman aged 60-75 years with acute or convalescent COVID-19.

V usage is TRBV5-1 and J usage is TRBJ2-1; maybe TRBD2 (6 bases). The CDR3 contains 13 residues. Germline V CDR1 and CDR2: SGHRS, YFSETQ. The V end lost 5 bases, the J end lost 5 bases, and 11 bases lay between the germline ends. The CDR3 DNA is TGCGCCAGCAGACGGGAGTCCCACAATGAGCAGTTCTTC. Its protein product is CASRRESHNEQFF.

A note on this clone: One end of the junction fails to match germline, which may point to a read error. CDR3 sequence (DNA): TGCGCCAGCAGCCCGGACAGTCTATCCTACGGGCAGTACTTC. It is translated as CASSPDSLSYGQYF. The chain carries TRBV5-1 and TRBJ2-7; D possibly corresponds to TRBD1 (6 bases). The CDR3 extends over 14 amino acids. Germline values: CDR1 SGHRS, CDR2 YFSETQ.

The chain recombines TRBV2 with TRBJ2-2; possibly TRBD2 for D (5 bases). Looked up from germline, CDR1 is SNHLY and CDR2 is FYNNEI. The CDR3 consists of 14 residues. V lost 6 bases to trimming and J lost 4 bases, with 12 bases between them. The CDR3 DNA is TGTGCCAGCAGGGCCGAGGGATCCACCGGGGAGCTGTTTTTT. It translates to CASRAEGSTGELFF.

Here the CDR3 DNA reads TGTGCCAGCAGTACCGGGTATGGCTACACCTTC. The encoded protein is CASSTGYGYTF. The chain uses TRBV6-6 and TRBJ1-2; D is unresolved. The length of the CDR3 is 11 residues. V lost 5 bases and J 5 bases, leaving 6 bases between the germline ends. Per germline, CDR1 MNHNY and CDR2 SVGAGI (reference sequence).

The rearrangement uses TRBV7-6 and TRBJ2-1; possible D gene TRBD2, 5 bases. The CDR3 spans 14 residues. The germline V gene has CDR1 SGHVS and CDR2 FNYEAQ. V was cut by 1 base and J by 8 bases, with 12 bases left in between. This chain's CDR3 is CASSLGASKHEQFF. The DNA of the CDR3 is TGTGCCAGCAGCTTAGGGGCTAGCAAGCATGAGCAGTTCTTC. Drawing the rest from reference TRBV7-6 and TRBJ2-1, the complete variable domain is GAGVSQSPRYKVTKRGQDVALRCDPISGHVSLYWYRQALGQGPEFLTYFNYEAQQDKSGLPNDRFSAERPEGSISTLTIQRTEQRDSAMYRCASSLGASKHEQFFGPGTRLTVL.

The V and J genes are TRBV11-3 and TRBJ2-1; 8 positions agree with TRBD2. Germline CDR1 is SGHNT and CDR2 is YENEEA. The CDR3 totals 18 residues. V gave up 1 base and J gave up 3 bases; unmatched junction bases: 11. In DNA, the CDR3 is TGTGCCAGCAGCTTAGTAGGCGCGGGAGGCCCCCTCTACAATGAGCAGTTCTTC. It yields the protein CASSLVGAGGPLYNEQFF.

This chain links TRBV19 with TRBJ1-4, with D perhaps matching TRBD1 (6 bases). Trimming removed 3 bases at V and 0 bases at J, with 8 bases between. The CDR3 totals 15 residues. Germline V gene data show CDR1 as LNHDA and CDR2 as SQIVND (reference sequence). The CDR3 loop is CASSIDRTTNEKLFF. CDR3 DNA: TGTGCCAGTAGTATCGACAGGACAACTAATGAAAAACTGTTTTTT.

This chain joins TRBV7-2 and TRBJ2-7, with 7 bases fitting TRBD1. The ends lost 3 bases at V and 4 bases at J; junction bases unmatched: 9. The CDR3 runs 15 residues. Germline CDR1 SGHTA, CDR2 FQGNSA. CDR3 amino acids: CASSLRQGLMYEQYF. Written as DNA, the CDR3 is TGTGCCAGCAGCTTGAGACAGGGCCTTATGTACGAGCAGTACTTC.

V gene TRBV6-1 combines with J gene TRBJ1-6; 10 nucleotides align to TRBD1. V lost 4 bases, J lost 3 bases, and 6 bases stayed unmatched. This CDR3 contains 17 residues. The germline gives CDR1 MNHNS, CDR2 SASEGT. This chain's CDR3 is CASSGDRGEGYNSPLHF. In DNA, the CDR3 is TGTGCCAGCAGTGGGGACAGGGGTGAGGGCTATAATTCACCCCTCCACTTT.

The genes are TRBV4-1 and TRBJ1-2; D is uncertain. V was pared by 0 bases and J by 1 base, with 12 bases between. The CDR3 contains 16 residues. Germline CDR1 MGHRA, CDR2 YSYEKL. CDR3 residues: CASSQEGGWGNYGYTF. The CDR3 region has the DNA TGCGCCAGCAGCCAAGAGGGAGGGTGGGGTAACTATGGCTACACCTTC.

For the CDR3, the DNA is TGCGCCACTAGACAGGGGGAGAACACCGGGGAGCTGTTTTTT. It encodes CATRQGENTGELFF. V gene TRBV5-1 combines with J gene TRBJ2-2, with 9 positions matching TRBD1. The CDR3 sequence is 14 residues long. The V gene's germline CDR1 is SGHRS and CDR2 YFSETQ. Losses at the gene ends were 9 bases for V and 1 base for J; bases not matched to a gene: 4.

In DNA form, the CDR3 reads TGTGCCAGCGCATACCCGACAGGGGGAACTGAAAAACTGTTTTTT. It encodes CASAYPTGGTEKLFF. J is TRBJ1-4 and V is TRBV18; 9 bases map to TRBD1. The CDR3 length is 15 residues. V was clipped by 8 bases and J by 7 bases; unmatched bases: 11. From germline, CDR1 is KGHSH and CDR2 LQKENI. Together with reference TRBV18 and TRBJ1-4, the CDR3 gives the full variable domain: NAGVMQNPRHLVRRRGQEARLRCSPMKGHSHVYWYRQLPEEGLKFMVYLQKENIIDESGMPKERFSAEFPKEGPSILRIQQVVRGDSAAYFCASAYPTGGTEKLFFGSGTQLSVL.

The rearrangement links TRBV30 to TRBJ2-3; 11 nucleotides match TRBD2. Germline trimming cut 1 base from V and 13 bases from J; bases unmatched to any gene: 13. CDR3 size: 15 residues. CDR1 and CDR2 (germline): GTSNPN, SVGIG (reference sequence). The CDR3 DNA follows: TGTGCCTGGAGTGCCCCCCCAATTACTAGCGGGAGCAAGTATTTT. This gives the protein CAWSAPPITSGSKYF.

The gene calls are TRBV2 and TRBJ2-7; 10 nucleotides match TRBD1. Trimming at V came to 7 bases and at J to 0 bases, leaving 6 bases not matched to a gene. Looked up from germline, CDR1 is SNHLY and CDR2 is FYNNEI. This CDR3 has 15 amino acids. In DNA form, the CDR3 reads TGTGCCAGCACGCCGGGACAGGGGTTCTCCTACGAGCAGTACTTC. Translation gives CASTPGQGFSYEQYF. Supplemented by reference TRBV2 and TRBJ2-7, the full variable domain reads EPEVTQTPSHQVTQMGQEVILRCVPISNHLYFYWYRQILGQKVEFLVSFYNNEISEKSEIFDDQFSVERPDGSNFTLKIRSTKLEDSAMYFCASTPGQGFSYEQYFGPGTRLTVT.